This entry lists 19 T cell receptor beta chains sequenced from one sample in a study of blood T cell repertoires in COVID-19. Produced via immunoSEQ multiplex PCR; TCRdb's table is partial and in-frame only. The data contain roughly 250,000 clones, nearly 85% of them seen just once; the ten biggest clones take up around 5.5%. Sample: peripheral blood. The receptors here all came from a human donor in a cohort sampled during active COVID-19.

This sequence joins TRBV24-1 and TRBJ2-2; the match to TRBD2 covers 8 bases. V gave up 4 bases and J gave up 8 bases; unmatched junction bases: 11. Germline V gene sequence: CDR1 KGHDR, CDR2 SFDVKD. CDR3 length equals 16 residues. The CDR3 loop reads CATSESRLANLGELFF. The CDR3 DNA follows: TGTGCCACCAGTGAATCACGACTAGCGAATTTAGGGGAGCTGTTTTTT.

This clone appeared a single time. CDR3 sequence reads: CASSNRGQGGEKLFF. CDR3 DNA: TGTGCCAGTAGCAATCGGGGACAGGGTGGAGAAAAACTGTTTTTT. The rearrangement uses TRBV19 and TRBJ1-4; 9 nucleotides align to TRBD1. With 6 bases clipped from V and 8 bases from J, the junction kept 10 bases outside the gene matches. CDR3 length: 15 amino acids. Germline loops: CDR1 LNHDA, CDR2 SQIVND (reference sequence).

This chain joins TRBV28 and TRBJ1-1; D unresolved. Trimming took 10 bases from V and 11 from J, leaving 20 bases between them. The CDR3 contains 12 residues. CDR1 and CDR2 from the germline V gene are MDHEN and SYDVKM. The CDR3 region is CATRLRAAGAFF. CDR3 DNA sequence: TGTGCCACCCGCTTACGGGCAGCGGGGGCTTTCTTT.

The gene calls are TRBV3-1 (or the pseudogene TRBV3-2) and TRBJ2-2, with D unclear. V was cut by 2 bases and J by 2 bases, with 9 bases left in between. The CDR3 is 15 residues long. Germline assignment: CDR1 LGHDT and CDR2 YNNKEL (reference sequence). The CDR3 DNA reads as TGTGCCAGCAGCCAAAGAGGAACAAACACCGGGGAGCTGTTTTTT. Translated, it gives CASSQRGTNTGELFF.

V and J are TRBV15 and TRBJ1-2; 9 bases line up with TRBD1. The trim removed 0 bases at V and 6 bases at J, leaving 8 bases unmatched. CDR3 size: 16 residues. In germline, CDR1 is LNHNV, CDR2 YYDKDF (reference sequence). CDR3 sequence (DNA): TGTGCCACCAGCAGAGATTCTCCCACAGGGGGCGATGGCTACACCTTC. Protein product: CATSRDSPTGGDGYTF.

This chain connects TRBV18 to TRBJ2-1, with 8 positions matching TRBD2. The germline gives CDR1 KGHSH, CDR2 LQKENI. The junction had 8 bases not matched to a gene; V was cut back by 5 bases and J by 5 bases. This CDR3 contains 15 residues. CDR3 region: CASSAGLESHNEQFF. The CDR3 nucleotides are TGTGCCAGCTCAGCGGGACTAGAGTCACACAATGAGCAGTTCTTC.

The J gene is TRBJ1-2, the V gene TRBV4-1; no reliable D call. CDR1 is MGHRA and CDR2 is YSYEKL in the germline V gene. V was pared by 1 base and J by 7 bases, with 7 bases between. The CDR3 is 12 amino acids. CDR3: CASSQVGSGYTF. CDR3 DNA: TGCGCCAGCAGCCAAGTGGGCTCTGGCTACACCTTC.

About this clone itself: Mismatch with germline at one junction end may stem from a read error. Other nucleotide sequences in the sample specify the same CDR3. This chain links TRBV10-2 with TRBJ1-1, with D maybe TRBD1 (5 bases). The germline CDR1 and CDR2 sequences are WSHSY and SAAADI. The CDR3 contains 11 residues. The CDR3 nucleotides are TGTGCCAGCAAACAGGAGGGTGAAGCTTTCTTT. Protein sequence: CASKQEGEAFF.

This clone appeared a single time. This sequence joins TRBV3-1 (or the pseudogene TRBV3-2) and TRBJ2-3; 8 positions agree with TRBD2. In germline, CDR1 is LGHDT, CDR2 YNNKEL (reference sequence). The V segment lost 2 bases and the J segment 4 bases; nucleotides outside the gene matches: 5. This CDR3 has 15 residues. The CDR3 sequence is CASSQRSGSADTQYF. The CDR3 DNA reads TGTGCCAGCAGCCAAAGGAGCGGGAGCGCAGATACGCAGTATTTT.

This clone was observed a single time. CDR3 nucleotides: TGTGCCAGCAGCTTAGGCCTTTGGGACAGGTTGGTTCATGAGCAGTTCTTC. This codes for CASSLGLWDRLVHEQFF. The chain has TRBV13 and TRBJ2-1, with 8 positions matching TRBD1. Germline lookup yields CDR1 PRHDT and CDR2 FYEKMQ (reference sequence). The CDR3 sequence is 17 residues long. Trimming removed 0 bases from V and 8 bases from J; junction bases left unmatched: 12.

The CDR3 region is CASSQTTVSSYEQYF. The DNA of the CDR3 is TGTGCCAGCTCACAAACCACAGTGAGCTCCTACGAGCAGTACTTC. The chain has TRBV18 and TRBJ2-7, with D hard to call. Germline-derived CDR1 and CDR2 are KGHSH and LQKENI. The CDR3 consists of 15 residues. Between the trimmed V and J ends, which lost 4 bases and 0 bases, there was a span of 13 bases.

This clone has a handful of counts. The chain combines TRBV9 with TRBJ2-1; D ambiguous. The CDR3 covers 16 residues. Germline V gene sequence: CDR1 SGDLS, CDR2 YYNGEE. Trimming took 2 bases from V and 0 from J, leaving 12 bases between them. The CDR3 DNA sequence: TGTGCCAGCAGCGTCTTCCCCAGGCTCTCCTACAATGAGCAGTTCTTC. Encoded protein: CASSVFPRLSYNEQFF.

The chain couples TRBV15 to TRBJ1-6; D might be TRBD1 (5 bases). The length of the CDR3 is 14 residues. Germline assignment: CDR1 LNHNV and CDR2 YYDKDF (reference sequence). The V gene lost 0 bases and the J gene lost 7 bases, with 7 bases spanning the gap. The CDR3 here is CATSRDRGNSPLHF. The CDR3 coding sequence is TGTGCCACCAGCAGAGATCGGGGGAATTCACCCCTCCACTTT. Drawing the rest from reference TRBV15 and TRBJ1-6, the complete variable domain is DAMVIQNPRYQVTQFGKPVTLSCSQTLNHNVMYWYQQKSSQAPKLLFHYYDKDFNNEADTPDNFQSRRPNTSFCFLDIRSPGLGDTAMYLCATSRDRGNSPLHFGNGTRLTVT.

This clone has only a few counts. J is TRBJ1-2 and V is TRBV11-2, with D perhaps matching TRBD1 (5 bases). CDR3 length equals 13 residues. Germline CDR1 is SGHAT and CDR2 is FQNNGV. V lost 4 bases to trimming and J lost 4 bases, with 10 bases between them. CDR3 DNA sequence: TGTGCCAGCAGCTCCTTTGGGGCCTATGGCTACACCTTC. Residues: CASSSFGAYGYTF.

The chain recombines TRBV20-1 with TRBJ2-5; 7 bases align to TRBD1. Germline V gives CDR1 DFQATT, CDR2 SNEGSKA (reference sequence). The CDR3 totals 14 residues. J lost 1 base, V lost 3 bases, and 5 bases had no gene match. The CDR3 is CSASVRDSQETQYF. CDR3 DNA: TGCAGTGCTAGTGTCCGGGACAGCCAAGAGACCCAGTACTTC.

The V call is TRBV15, the J call TRBJ2-1; D call uncertain. Germline CDR1 is LNHNV and CDR2 is YYDKDF (reference sequence). V was shortened by 6 bases and J by 10 bases, with 13 bases between the two germline ends. The CDR3 consists of 12 residues. CDR3 protein: CATRVLPREQFF. DNA for the CDR3: TGTGCCACCAGGGTACTACCCCGAGAGCAGTTCTTC.

The chain uses TRBV24-1 and TRBJ2-5, with TRBD2 matching 7 bases. This CDR3 has 14 residues. Germline-derived CDR1 and CDR2 are KGHDR and SFDVKD. After removal of 3 bases from V and 4 bases from J, the junction contained 4 bases not matched to a gene. The CDR3 sequence is CATSDRVAGETQYF. The CDR3, as DNA: TGTGCCACCAGTGATAGGGTAGCGGGAGAGACCCAGTACTTC.

The sample holds one count of this clone. The chain joins TRBV28 to TRBJ1-6, with D unclear. Germline lookup yields CDR1 MDHEN and CDR2 SYDVKM. V was clipped by 3 bases and J by 5 bases, with 11 bases between them. The CDR3 extends over 15 amino acids. CDR3 residues: CASSFVGRNNSPLHF. The CDR3 DNA sequence: TGTGCCAGCAGTTTTGTGGGGAGGAATAATTCACCCCTCCACTTT.

A word on this clone: Other DNA sequences from this sample encode an identical CDR3 as well. The V and J genes are TRBV6-5 and TRBJ2-5, with a possible D match to TRBD1 (6 bases). V shed 6 bases and J shed 4 bases, with 6 bases lying between them. From germline, CDR1 is MNHEY and CDR2 SVGAGI. CDR3 length: 11 amino acids. The CDR3 loop reads CASSRGETQYF. In nucleotides, the CDR3 is TGTGCCAGCAGCAGGGGAGAGACCCAGTACTTC.